The 9 T cell receptor beta chains below come from one sample, sequenced in a study of blood T cell repertoires in COVID-19. Produced via immunoSEQ multiplex PCR; TCRdb's table is partial and in-frame only. The repertoire holds about 340,000 clones, with over 80% as singletons. The sequenced sample was peripheral blood. The receptors were gathered from a woman between 45 and 60 years old with COVID-19, enrolled during active disease.

V is TRBV6-5 and J is TRBJ1-2; 8 bases are a match to TRBD1. Per germline, CDR1 MNHEY and CDR2 SVGAGI. V was clipped by 8 bases and J by 4 bases; unmatched bases: 12. The CDR3 is 15 amino acids. In nucleotides, the CDR3 is TGTGCCAGCTGGGACAGGATAAATGGGGGCTATGGCTACACCTTC. Residues: CASWDRINGGYGYTF.

This chain joins TRBV5-6 and TRBJ2-5, with 9 nucleotides matching TRBD2. The trim removed 0 bases at V and 2 bases at J, leaving 5 bases unmatched. The V gene's germline CDR1 is SGHDT and CDR2 YYEEEE. The CDR3 is made up of 16 amino acids. CDR3 amino acids: CASSLVPSGIQETQYF. CDR3 nucleotide sequence: TGTGCCAGCAGCTTGGTTCCTAGCGGGATTCAAGAGACCCAGTACTTC. Complete variable domain (other parts from reference TRBV5-6 and TRBJ2-5): DAGVTQSPTHLIKTRGQQVTLRCSPKSGHDTVSWYQQALGQGPQFIFQYYEEEERQRGNFPDRFSGHQFPNYSSELNVNALLLGDSALYLCASSLVPSGIQETQYFGPGTRLLVL.

This clone was detected only a few times. The rearrangement joins TRBV11-2 to TRBJ1-6; 8 bases fit TRBD1. V shed 3 bases and J 6 bases; nucleotides not matched to a gene: 4. Germline-derived CDR1 and CDR2 are SGHAT and FQNNGV. The CDR3 has 15 residues. The CDR3 protein is CASSFDRGSNSPLHF. The CDR3 DNA is TGTGCCAGCAGCTTTGACAGGGGTAGTAATTCACCCCTCCACTTT.

The rearrangement joins TRBV9 to TRBJ1-2; 7 bases align to TRBD1. The junction had 9 bases not matched to a gene; V was cut back by 4 bases and J by 3 bases. CDR3 size: 15 residues. CDR1 is SGDLS, CDR2 YYNGEE, per germline. CDR3 bases: TGTGCCAGCAGCCCTCTTGGGACAGCTCACTATGGCTACACCTTC. Protein sequence: CASSPLGTAHYGYTF. Supplemented by reference TRBV9 and TRBJ1-2, the full variable domain reads DSGVTQTPKHLITATGQRVTLRCSPRSGDLSVYWYQQSLDQGLQFLIQYYNGEERAKGNILERFSAQQFPDLHSELNLSSLELGDSALYFCASSPLGTAHYGYTFGSGTRLTVV.

This chain uses TRBV20-1 with TRBJ2-6; tentative D call: TRBD1 (6 bases). Germline V CDR1 and CDR2: DFQATT, SNEGSKA (reference sequence). With 3 bases removed from V and 0 bases from J, the gap between germline ends came to 12 bases. This CDR3 spans 16 amino acids. The CDR3 region is CSASETGHSGANVLTF. For the CDR3, the DNA is TGCAGTGCTAGTGAGACAGGCCACTCTGGGGCCAACGTCCTGACTTTC.

This rearrangement joins TRBV7-9 to TRBJ2-1, with TRBD2 matching 9 bases. Germline trimming cut 1 base from V and 7 bases from J; bases unmatched to any gene: 5. Germline V CDR1 and CDR2: SEHNR, FQNEAQ (reference sequence). This CDR3 is 15 amino acids long. CDR3 coding DNA: TGTGCCAGCAGCTTAGTTAGCGGGAGAGGAAATGAGCAGTTCTTC. Its protein is CASSLVSGRGNEQFF.

The chain couples TRBV11-3 to TRBJ2-2; possible D gene TRBD1, 5 bases. Per the germline V gene, CDR1 is SGHNT and CDR2 is YENEEA. CDR3 length: 15 residues. Trimming removed 5 bases from V and 4 bases from J, with 14 bases in between. The CDR3 protein is CASSPLDTRTGELFF. The CDR3 nucleotides read TGTGCCAGCAGCCCCTTGGACACCCGCACCGGGGAGCTGTTTTTT.

The CDR3, as DNA: TGTGCCAGCTCACCTGAAGGCCAGGGGTTGAAGACCCAGTACTTC. It yields the protein CASSPEGQGLKTQYF. This chain links TRBV18 with TRBJ2-5, with D perhaps matching TRBD1 (6 bases). The germline gives CDR1 KGHSH, CDR2 LQKENI. This CDR3 contains 15 residues. V gave up 3 bases and J gave up 6 bases, with 17 bases separating them.

The V and J genes are TRBV6-1 and TRBJ2-2; a weak D match, TRBD1 (6 bases). Trimming shortened V by 4 bases and J by 1 base, and 16 bases separated the two germline ends. This CDR3 has 17 residues. The germline V gene encodes CDR1 MNHNS and CDR2 SASEGT. CDR3 DNA: TGTGCCAGCAGTGTTTACAGGGTAGGAAGGAACACCGGGGAGCTGTTTTTT. Its protein product is CASSVYRVGRNTGELFF.